This T cell receptor beta chain was found in a study of blood T cell repertoires in COVID-19. At the level of the study: From T cells, B-cell-depleted T cells, or PBMCs came the material, which was cDNA or gDNA.

Original data processing: Estimates of nucleated cell counts were drawn from the amplification of reference gene primers. The protocol was immunoSEQ multiplex PCR, while the TCRdb copy is restricted to in-frame clones and leaves out a portion. The D gene and trimming were derived from the DNA, and the V and J assignments and clone size from that table. Altogether about 430,000 clones are present, 70% to 90% being singletons, with the ten largest covering approximately 1.5%. Participants' own reports of clinical history determined their cohort assignment. Germline loops: CDR1 SGHRS, CDR2 YFSETQ. The CDR3 consists of 14 residues. Trimming took 3 bases from V and 3 from J; bases not matched to a gene: 4. This clone appeared once.

Source material: PBMCs or T cells enriched from blood (not recorded which). V gene TRBV5-1 combines with J gene TRBJ2-7; 9 nucleotides align to TRBD1. This TCR was recovered from a woman between 18 and 30 years old who had been exposed to COVID-19. The CDR3 sequence is CASSSRDRVYEQYF. CDR3 in DNA: TGCGCCAGCAGCTCCCGGGACAGGGTCTACGAGCAGTACTTC.